Below, one TCR beta chain is given with its context. The method was immunoSEQ multiplex PCR; TCRdb's version includes in-frame clones alone and lacks a portion of them. The sample records some 200,000 clones, roughly 86% being singletons. These data belong to a study of blood T cell repertoires in COVID-19. CDR1 and CDR2 (germline): LGHNA, YNFKEQ. The junction had 5 bases not matched to a gene; V was cut back by 0 bases and J by 8 bases. The CDR3 is 16 amino acids. The chain recombines TRBV4-2 with TRBJ2-1; 12 bases agree with TRBD2. This clonotype was obtained from a woman at least 80 years old in a cohort sampled during active or convalescent COVID-19. Sequences were obtained from peripheral blood. For the CDR3, the DNA is TGTGCCAGCAGCCAAGATCTAGCGGGAGGGAGGGATGAGCAGTTCTTC. This codes for CASSQDLAGGRDEQFF.